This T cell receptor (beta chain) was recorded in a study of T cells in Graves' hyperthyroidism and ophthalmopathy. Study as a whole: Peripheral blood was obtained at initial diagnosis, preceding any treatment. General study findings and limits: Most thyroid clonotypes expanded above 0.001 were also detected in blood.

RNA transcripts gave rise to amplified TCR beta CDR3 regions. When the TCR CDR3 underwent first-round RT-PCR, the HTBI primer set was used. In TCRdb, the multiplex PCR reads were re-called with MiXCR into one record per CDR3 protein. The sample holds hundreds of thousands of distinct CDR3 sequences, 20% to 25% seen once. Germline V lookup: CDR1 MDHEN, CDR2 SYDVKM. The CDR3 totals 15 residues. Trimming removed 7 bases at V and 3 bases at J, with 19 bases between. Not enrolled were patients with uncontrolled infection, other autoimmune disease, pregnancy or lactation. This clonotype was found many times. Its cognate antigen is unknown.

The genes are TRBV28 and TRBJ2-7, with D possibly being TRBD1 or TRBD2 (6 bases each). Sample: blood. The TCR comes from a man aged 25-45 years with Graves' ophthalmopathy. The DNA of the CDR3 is TGTGCCAGCACCCCCATCGGGGGCGGAATCTACGAGCAGTACTTC. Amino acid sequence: CASTPIGGGIYEQYF.